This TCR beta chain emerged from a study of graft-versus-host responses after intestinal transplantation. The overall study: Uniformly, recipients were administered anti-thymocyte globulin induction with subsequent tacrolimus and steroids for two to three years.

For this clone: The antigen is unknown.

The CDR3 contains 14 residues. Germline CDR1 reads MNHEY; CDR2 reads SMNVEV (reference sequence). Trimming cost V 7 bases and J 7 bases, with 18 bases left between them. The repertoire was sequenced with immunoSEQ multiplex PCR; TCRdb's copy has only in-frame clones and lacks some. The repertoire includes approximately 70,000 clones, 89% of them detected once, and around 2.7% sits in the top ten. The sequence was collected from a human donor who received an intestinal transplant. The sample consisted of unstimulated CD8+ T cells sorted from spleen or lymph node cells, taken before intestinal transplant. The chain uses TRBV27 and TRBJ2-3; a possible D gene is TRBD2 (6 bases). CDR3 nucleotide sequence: TGTGCCAGCAACCTCGGGGGTGGTTCAAATACGCAGTATTTT. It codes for CASNLGGGSNTQYF.